A selection of T cell receptor beta chains follows, all from one sample in a study of tumor and adjacent non-tumor tissue in lung cancer. TCRdb reanalysed the multiplex PCR reads using MiXCR and keeps one entry per CDR3 protein. Of 80,000 or so distinct CDR3 sequences in the sample, more than 80% were seen once. Sample: distant non-tumor lung tissue. The source is a man aged 55-75 years with non-small cell lung cancer. CDR3s include the opening cysteine and the closing phenylalanine or tryptophan. D genes are given only for firm matches. Only some rows state a clone size, as once, few, many or a class for expanded clones.

NA	NA	TRBJ1-5	TRBV20-1	TGCAGTGCCCCCCCGGGTCCCAGTCACCCCCAGCATTTT	CSAPPGPSHPQHF
NA	NA	TRBJ2-3	TRBV20-1	TGCAGTGTTAGTGACCGCCGAGGAGCAGATACGCAGTATTTT	CSVSDRRGADTQYF
NA	NA	TRBJ2-7	TRBV6-2/TRBV6-3	TGTACCAGCAGCGCCGGGACTGCAAGCTCCTACGAGCAATACTTC	CTSSAGTASSYEQYF
NA	NA	TRBJ2-5	TRBV12-3/TRBV12-4	TGTGTCAGCAGTCTAAGTCCAGCGGAGACCCAGTACTTC	CVSSLSPAETQYF
NA	TRBD2	TRBJ2-1	TRBV20-1	TGCAGAGCTAGAGAGGGTAGCGGGAGGAGCAATGAGCAATTCTTC	CRAREGSGRSNEQFF
NA	TRBD2	TRBJ2-1	TRBV20-1	TGCAGTGCCTGGACTAGTGGGAAATTGTTTGTTGATGAGCGGTTCTTC	CSAWTSGKLFVDERFF
NA	NA	TRBJ1-2	TRBV11-2	TGTACCGGCAGCTTAGAAGCAGGGATCGGAGGCTATACCTTC	CTGSLEAGIGGYTF
NA	NA	TRBJ2-2	TRBV11-2	TGTGCTAGCAGGGAAGGTGGCCGAAGCATCGGGGAGCTGTTTTTT	CASREGGRSIGELFF
few	NA	TRBJ1-2	TRBV11-2	TGTGCCAGCAGCTTAGATGCCTATGGCTACACCTTC	CASSLDAYGYTF
NA	TRBD2	TRBJ2-2	TRBV29-1	TGCAGCGTGACCAGGACTAGCGAGTTTACCGGGGAGCTGTTTTTT	CSVTRTSEFTGELFF
NA	NA	TRBJ2-7	TRBV20-1	TGTAGTGCTAGTGCGCTCACCTACGTGCAGTACTTC	CSASALTYVQYF
NA	NA	TRBJ2-1	TRBV11-3	TGTGCCAGCAGCTTAGTTGCATCCCCTAGCGAGCACTTCTTC	CASSLVASPSEHFF
NA	NA	TRBJ2-7	TRBV11-2	TGCGCCAGCAGCTTAGATCGGGGACCTGTCGAGCAGTACTTC	CASSLDRGPVEQYF
once	NA	TRBJ1-5	TRBV20-1	TGCAGTGTCACCCACGGTAGCAGTCAGCCCCTGCATTTT	CSVTHGSSQPLHF
NA	NA	TRBJ2-2	TRBV11-2	TGTGCCAGCAGCATATGGGGTTGGGTGGATGGGAACACCGGGGAGCTGTTTTTT	CASSIWGWVDGNTGELFF
NA	TRBD2	TRBJ2-2	TRBV20-1	TGCAGTGCTAGAGACCTAGCGGGAGACAGCTGGGAGCTGTTTTTT	CSARDLAGDSWELFF
NA	NA	TRBJ1-1	TRBV11-2	TGTCTCAGCAGCTTAATCGGGATGGGCACTGAAGCTTTCTTT	CLSSLIGMGTEAFF
NA	TRBD1	TRBJ2-2	TRBV6-2/TRBV6-3	TGTGTCAGCAGTTCGACCGGACAGGGGGCCGGGGAGCTGTTTTTT	CVSSSTGQGAGELFF
NA	NA	TRBJ1-1	TRBV11-2	TGTGCTAGCTGCTTAGTCGGGAGGACCACTGAAACTTTCTTT	CASCLVGRTTETFF
NA	NA	TRBJ2-7	TRBV4-1	TGCGCCAGTAGCCAAGACAGGGACTACGGACAGTACTTC	CASSQDRDYGQYF
NA	TRBD2	TRBJ2-3	TRBV20-1	TGCAGTGCTAGAGTCCCCAGCGGGGGGGGCAGCAAAGATATGCAGTATTTT	CSARVPSGGGSKDMQYF
once	TRBD2	TRBJ2-7	TRBV29-1	TGCAGCGTTGAGGATCGGGGTCGGGGGGGAGGAGGGCAGTACTTC	CSVEDRGRGGGGQYF
NA	NA	TRBJ2-5	TRBV12-3/TRBV12-4	TGTGACAGCAGTTTAGGGCAGGGGGGTTTCCAAGAGACCCAGTACTTT	CDSSLGQGGFQETQYF
NA	NA	TRBJ2-4	TRBV7-8	TGTGCCAGGAGTGCGGGGTATAGGGGCAAAAACATTCAGTACTTC	CARSAGYRGKNIQYF
NA	NA	TRBJ2-3	TRBV7-3	TGTGCCAGCAGCTTAAGCGCCGCCTCCCCCGGTCCGCAGTATTTT	CASSLSAASPGPQYF
NA	TRBD1	TRBJ2-3	TRBV29-1	TGCAGCGTTGTAATTCTAGCTAGAGGGACAGGTACGCAGTATTTT	CSVVILARGTGTQYF
NA	NA	TRBJ1-1	TRBV6-1	TGTGCCAGCAGTGCCCGGCGGGCGCAGGTTGGGATCGCTGAGGCTTTCTTT	CASSARRAQVGIAEAFF
NA	NA	TRBJ1-5	TRBV6-1	TGTGCCAGCAGCGCCTTCGGGCCCGACAGGTGTGGGCTGGGTCAGCCCCAACATTTT	CASSAFGPDRCGLGQPQHF
NA	NA	TRBJ1-1	TRBV12-3/TRBV12-4	TGTGCCAGCAGCCCCTCGGGACACCGAACTGAAGCTTTCTTT	CASSPSGHRTEAFF
NA	NA	TRBJ1-1	TRBV11-2	TGTGCCAGCAGCTTAGTTGGAAAGGGCACTAAAGCTTTCTTT	CASSLVGKGTKAFF
NA	TRBD1	TRBJ2-5	TRBV20-1	TGCAGCGCTAGTGTAGGGACAGGACACCAAGAGACCCACTACTTC	CSASVGTGHQETHYF
NA	TRBD2	TRBJ2-2	TRBV11-3	TGTGCCAGGAGCTCCCGGGGAACGGGAGGATATAGAGCCGGGGAGCTGTTTTTT	CARSSRGTGGYRAGELFF
once	NA	TRBJ1-5	TRBV12-3/TRBV12-4	TGTGCCAGCAGTGATATTCGTCGGCAGCCCCATCATTTT	CASSDIRRQPHHF
many	NA	TRBJ2-1	TRBV20-1	TGCAGTGCTTGGACGAATGAGCAGTTCTTC	CSAWTNEQFF
NA	NA	TRBJ1-1	TRBV5-4	TGTGCCAGCAGCCATGATGGGGGGAGGAACACTGAGGCTTTCTTT	CASSHDGGRNTEAFF
NA	TRBD2	TRBJ2-1	TRBV20-1	TGCAGTGCTACAGAAGTAGCGGGAGACTACAATGAGGAGTTCTTC	CSATEVAGDYNEEFF
once	NA	TRBJ2-7	TRBV28	TGTGCCAGCAGACTAACCGAAGTCTCCTACGGGCAGTACTTC	CASRLTEVSYGQYF
NA	TRBD2	TRBJ2-1	TRBV20-1	TGCAGTGCTAGAGATGAAAGGACTAGCTTAACTTTCGATGAGCAGTTCTTT	CSARDERTSLTFDEQFF
NA	NA	TRBJ2-5	TRBV12-3/TRBV12-4	TGTGCCACTAGTTTAAGTGGGACCCTACGGACCCAGTATTTC	CATSLSGTLRTQYF
NA	TRBD1	TRBJ2-6	TRBV11-2	TGTGCCAGCATCTTAGTTCCAAAGGACAGGCCCTCTGGGGCCTACGTCTTGACTTTC	CASILVPKDRPSGAYVLTF
NA	TRBD2	TRBJ2-1	TRBV29-1	TGCAGCCTGAAAGGGAGCCGGGAGGGCCCCTACAATGAGCAGTTATTC	CSLKGSREGPYNEQLF
NA	NA	TRBJ2-5	TRBV5-1	TGCGACAGCATGCCCAATAGCGGTACCAGGGAGACCCAGTACTTC	CDSMPNSGTRETQYF
many	NA	TRBJ1-5	TRBV20-1	TGCAGTGCTACCTTGGGACTGAGCCTCGGCAATCAGCCCCAGCATTTT	CSATLGLSLGNQPQHF
NA	TRBD1	TRBJ1-2	TRBV7-2	TGTGCCGGCAGCGTGACAGGGGGCCCCTATGGCTACACCTTC	CAGSVTGGPYGYTF
NA	NA	TRBJ2-1	TRBV5-4	TGTGCCAGCAGCTTTATAGCGTGGCCTATCAAAGAGCAGTTCTTC	CASSFIAWPIKEQFF
NA	NA	TRBJ1-5	TRBV12-3/TRBV12-4	TGTGCCAGCAGTTTGGGCGGGGGTCCACAGTCCCGGCATTTT	CASSLGGGPQSRHF
NA	NA	TRBJ2-1	TRBV29-1	TGCAGCGTTGAGAAAGGCTACAATGATCAGTTCTTC	CSVEKGYNDQFF